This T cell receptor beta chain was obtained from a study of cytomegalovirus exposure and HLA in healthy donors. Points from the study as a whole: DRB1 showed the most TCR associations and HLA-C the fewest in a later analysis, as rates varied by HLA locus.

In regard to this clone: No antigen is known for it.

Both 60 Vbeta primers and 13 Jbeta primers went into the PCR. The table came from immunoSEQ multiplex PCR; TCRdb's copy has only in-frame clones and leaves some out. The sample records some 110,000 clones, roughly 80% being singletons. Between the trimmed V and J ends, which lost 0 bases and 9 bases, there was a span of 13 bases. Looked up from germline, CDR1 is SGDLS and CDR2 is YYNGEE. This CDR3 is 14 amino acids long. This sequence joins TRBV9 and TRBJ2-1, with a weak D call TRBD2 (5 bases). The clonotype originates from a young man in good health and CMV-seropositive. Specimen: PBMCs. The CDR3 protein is CASSVGGMYSEQFF. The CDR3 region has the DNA TGTGCCAGCAGCGTAGGAGGGATGTATTCTGAGCAGTTCTTC. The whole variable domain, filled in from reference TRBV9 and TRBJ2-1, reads DSGVTQTPKHLITATGQRVTLRCSPRSGDLSVYWYQQSLDQGLQFLIQYYNGEERAKGNILERFSAQQFPDLHSELNLSSLELGDSALYFCASSVGGMYSEQFFGPGTRLTVL.